The next 32 T cell receptor beta chains were all read from a single sample in a study of a mutant IDH1 vaccine in newly diagnosed glioma (dated by TCRdb to the early 2020s). The receptor library was made with the immunoSEQ multiplex PCR assay. Imported from immuneACCESS, the table was reduced by TCRdb to in-frame sequences with V and J called. These copies leave out some clones; in studies compared against another copy, an unresolved V gene accounts for under half, and the cause of the remainder is not known. The table for this sample lists about 60,000 clones; roughly 80% of them were counted only once. About 3.3% of the sample is in the top ten clones. Antigens of these TCRs are unknown. The time point label on this specimen signifies: week 47, end of study. Each vaccine dose was 300 ug of a 20-mer mutant IDH1 peptide in Montanide, given subcutaneously with topical imiquimod. Sequenced here: PBMCs, sampled from a glioma patient whose treatment included an IDH1 peptide vaccine. Every receptor here comes from a woman aged 45-65 years with glioma.

The rearrangement uses TRBV5-4 and TRBJ1-4; 7 nucleotides line up with TRBD1. This CDR3 is built from 15 residues. Trimming cost V 2 bases and J 4 bases; bases outside gene matches: 5. The germline V gene encodes CDR1 SGHNT and CDR2 YYREEE (reference sequence). CDR3 in amino acids: CASSLSGTDNEKLFF. The CDR3 coding sequence is TGTGCCAGCAGCTTATCCGGGACAGATAATGAAAAACTGTTTTTT.

This chain uses TRBV30 with TRBJ1-2, with D uncertain. The germline gives CDR1 GTSNPN, CDR2 SVGIG (reference sequence). The length of the CDR3 is 16 residues. V was cut by 4 bases and J by 8 bases, with 26 bases left in between. CDR3 nucleotides: TGTGCCTGGACAAGTCGCTGGACGGATTATTTCAGGGGCTACACCTTC. Its translation: CAWTSRWTDYFRGYTF.

The rearrangement joins TRBV5-1 to TRBJ2-7, with a weak D call TRBD1 (5 bases). This CDR3 has 13 amino acids. Trimming cost V 4 bases and J 6 bases, with 14 bases left between them. The germline V gene has CDR1 SGHRS and CDR2 YFSETQ. CDR3: CASSVRDQGEQYF. CDR3 nucleotides: TGCGCCAGCAGCGTCAGGGATCAAGGCGAGCAGTACTTC.

The rearrangement joins TRBV5-6 to TRBJ2-4, with TRBD2 matching over 8 bases. The CDR3 is 14 amino acids. The ends lost 6 bases at V and 8 bases at J; junction bases unmatched: 10. CDR1 SGHDT and CDR2 YYEEEE come from the germline V gene. In DNA form, the CDR3 reads TGTGCCAGCACCCTCGGGGGGGCCGGAGACATTCAGTACTTC. Amino acids: CASTLGGAGDIQYF.

The count of this clone is one. CDR3 nucleotides: TGTGCCAGCAGCCAGCGGGCGGGGGCCTCCTACGAGCAGTACTTC. Translating it yields CASSQRAGASYEQYF. The chain joins TRBV14 to TRBJ2-7; perhaps TRBD2 as D (7 bases). In germline, CDR1 is SGHDN, CDR2 FVKESK. CDR3 length: 15 amino acids. V lost 3 bases and J lost 0, with 12 bases in between.

The rearrangement uses TRBV6-5 and TRBJ1-3; D is perhaps TRBD1 (5 bases). Between the trimmed V and J ends, which lost 5 bases and 4 bases, there was a span of 9 bases. This CDR3 region has 13 residues. Germline loops: CDR1 MNHEY, CDR2 SVGAGI. The CDR3 sequence is CASSGGGGNTIYF. The CDR3 nucleotides are TGTGCCAGCAGTGGGGGGGGAGGAAACACCATATATTTT.

V usage is TRBV4-1 and J usage is TRBJ2-5; 13 bases map to TRBD2. This CDR3 comprises 17 residues. The ends lost 1 base at V and 0 bases at J; junction bases unmatched: 2. CDR1 MGHRA and CDR2 YSYEKL come from the germline V gene. CDR3 DNA: TGCGCCAGCAGCCAAGCGGGACTAGCGGGGTACCAAGAGACCCAGTACTTC. Translated: CASSQAGLAGYQETQYF.

The chain joins TRBV2 to TRBJ2-7; 7 nucleotides align to TRBD1. Germline-derived CDR1 and CDR2 are SNHLY and FYNNEI. The CDR3 loop spans 16 amino acids. Trimming removed 6 bases from V and 6 bases from J; junction bases left unmatched: 17. CDR3 loop: CASRNRGRWLSVEQYF. CDR3 bases: TGTGCCAGCAGGAACAGGGGTAGGTGGCTCTCGGTCGAGCAGTACTTC.

The J gene is TRBJ1-6, the V gene TRBV7-2, with TRBD1 identical over 7 bases. The J segment lost 7 bases and the V segment lost 1 base, leaving 4 bases of the junction unmatched. The CDR3 is made up of 15 amino acids. The germline gives CDR1 SGHTA, CDR2 FQGNSA. The CDR3 loop reads CASSLGSTGNSPLHF. Written as DNA, the CDR3 is TGTGCCAGCAGCTTAGGGTCGACAGGGAATTCACCCCTCCACTTT.

The V gene is TRBV4-1, the J gene TRBJ1-5; D is ambiguous. The germline V gene encodes CDR1 MGHRA and CDR2 YSYEKL. With 0 bases removed from V and 3 bases from J, the gap between germline ends came to 6 bases. The length of the CDR3 is 14 residues. The CDR3 spells CASSQDKYNQPQHF. The DNA for the CDR3 is TGCGCCAGCAGCCAAGATAAGTACAATCAGCCCCAGCATTTT.

CDR3 nucleotides: TGTGCCAGCAGCTTGGACTTTCGGGGACGGGCCCACATGAACACTGAAGCTTTCTTT. Translation gives CASSLDFRGRAHMNTEAFF. V gene TRBV5-5 combines with J gene TRBJ1-1; possibly TRBD1 for D (5 bases). The CDR3 has 19 residues. V lost 0 bases and J lost 0, with 21 bases in between. Germline V lookup: CDR1 SGHKS, CDR2 YYEKEE (reference sequence).

J is TRBJ1-2 and V is TRBV5-4, with D possibly TRBD1 on 5 matching bases. Germline V gene data show CDR1 as SGHNT and CDR2 as YYREEE (reference sequence). The length of the CDR3 is 15 residues. V gave up 7 bases and J gave up 1 base, with 17 bases separating them. CDR3 DNA sequence: TGTGCCAGCCGGCCCCGACAGAGACTTAACTATGGCTACACCTTC. Translated, it gives CASRPRQRLNYGYTF.

CDR3 amino acids: CASSGGTTFVYEQYF. The CDR3 nucleotides read TGCGCCAGCAGTGGCGGGACTACCTTCGTCTACGAGCAGTACTTC. The rearrangement joins TRBV10-2 to TRBJ2-7; 7 positions agree with TRBD2. The length of the CDR3 is 15 residues. The ends lost 4 bases at V and 3 bases at J; junction bases unmatched: 9. Germline CDR1 WSHSY, CDR2 SAAADI.

The V and J genes are TRBV9 and TRBJ1-5, with 7 bases lining up with TRBD1. The V gene end was trimmed by 4 bases and the J gene end by 5 bases; junction bases not matched to a gene: 9. The CDR3 contains 15 residues. Germline V lookup: CDR1 SGDLS, CDR2 YYNGEE. Here the CDR3 DNA reads TGTGCCAGCAGCCAGGGGGGGGACAGCGATCAGCCCCAGCATTTT. It yields the protein CASSQGGDSDQPQHF.

The chain carries TRBV5-1 and TRBJ2-4; TRBD2 aligns across 11 bases. Per the germline V gene, CDR1 is SGHRS and CDR2 is YFSETQ. The CDR3 runs 15 residues. After removal of 4 bases from V and 14 bases from J, the junction contained 14 bases not matched to a gene. This CDR3 is CASSLGTSGGLQEYF. As DNA, the CDR3 is TGCGCCAGCAGCCTGGGGACTAGCGGAGGCCTTCAGGAGTACTTC.

The chain has TRBV9 and TRBJ1-1; weak D call: TRBD1 (6 bases). CDR3 length: 14 residues. Trimming cost V 0 bases and J 8 bases, with 14 bases left between them. Germline V lookup: CDR1 SGDLS, CDR2 YYNGEE. CDR3 region: CASSVGQGSGEAFF. CDR3 DNA: TGTGCCAGCAGCGTAGGCCAGGGGTCGGGGGAAGCTTTCTTT.

The V and J genes are TRBV5-1 and TRBJ1-2; D may be TRBD1 (6 bases). V shed 4 bases and J shed 0 bases, with 16 bases lying between them. Germline values: CDR1 SGHRS, CDR2 YFSETQ. The CDR3 loop spans 16 amino acids. CDR3: CASSPGQSTTNYGYTF. CDR3 DNA: TGCGCCAGCAGCCCCGGACAGAGCACTACTAACTATGGCTACACCTTC.

V and J are TRBV7-3 and TRBJ1-6, with D maybe TRBD1 (6 bases). Germline CDR1 reads SGHTA; CDR2 reads FQGTGA. Trimming took 1 base from V and 4 from J, leaving 11 bases between them. The length of the CDR3 is 16 residues. CDR3 residues: CASSLIQGNYNSPLHF. In nucleotides, the CDR3 is TGTGCCAGCAGCTTAATCCAGGGGAATTATAATTCACCCCTCCACTTT.

This chain joins TRBV27 and TRBJ1-2; a possible D gene is TRBD1 (5 bases). Deletions cut 2 bases from V and 2 bases from J, with 12 bases between. This CDR3 comprises 15 residues. Germline CDR1 MNHEY, CDR2 SMNVEV (reference sequence). CDR3 bases: TGTGCCAGCAGTTTAGGGGCGGGGAGCAACTATGGCTACACCTTC. It translates to CASSLGAGSNYGYTF.

The rearrangement uses TRBV29-1 and TRBJ2-7; a possible D gene is TRBD1 (6 bases). This CDR3 has 14 amino acids. The germline V gene has CDR1 SQVTM and CDR2 ANQGSEA. V was clipped by 3 bases and J by 0 bases, with 12 bases between them. CDR3 amino acids: CSVDGRGGSYEQYF. DNA for the CDR3: TGCAGCGTTGATGGCAGGGGTGGCTCCTACGAGCAGTACTTC.

The rearrangement links TRBV6-1 to TRBJ1-1; D gene uncertain. Trimming stripped 3 bases from V and 0 bases from J, with 11 bases between. The germline CDR1 and CDR2 sequences are MNHNS and SASEGT. The CDR3 runs to 15 residues. The DNA of the CDR3 is TGTGCCAGCAGTGATTGGCAGCTTATGAACACTGAAGCTTTCTTT. Protein product: CASSDWQLMNTEAFF.

In DNA, the CDR3 is TGTGCCAGCATTTTAACGACGGCCGGGACTAGCCATTACGAGCAGTACTTC. Translated: CASILTTAGTSHYEQYF. The V call is TRBV9, the J call TRBJ2-7; 9 bases are shared with TRBD2. V dropped 6 bases and J dropped 4; count of bases not matched to a gene: 17. Germline values: CDR1 SGDLS, CDR2 YYNGEE. The CDR3 is made up of 17 amino acids.

The gene calls are TRBV11-3 and TRBJ2-3; weak D call: TRBD1 (6 bases). The length of the CDR3 is 12 residues. Trimming left V 1 base short and J 9 bases short, with 8 bases between. The germline CDR1 and CDR2 sequences are SGHNT and YENEEA. In DNA, the CDR3 is TGTGCCAGCAGCTTAGGAGGACAGACGCAGTATTTT. As protein: CASSLGGQTQYF. The complete variable domain, with remaining parts taken from reference TRBV11-3 and TRBJ2-3, reads EAGVVQSPRYKIIEKKQPVAFWCNPISGHNTLYWYLQNLGQGPELLIRYENEEAVDDSQLPKDRFSAERLKGVDSTLKIQPAELGDSAVYLCASSLGGQTQYFGPGTRLTVL.

The rearrangement joins TRBV19 to TRBJ1-1; tentatively, D is TRBD1 (6 bases). CDR1 is LNHDA and CDR2 is SQIVND in the germline V gene (reference sequence). This CDR3 has 15 amino acids. The V end lost 5 bases, the J end lost 2 bases, and 15 bases lay between the germline ends. This CDR3 is CASSFGTLPNTEAFF. For the CDR3, the DNA is TGTGCCAGTAGTTTCGGGACATTACCCAACACTGAAGCTTTCTTT.

This clone has only one observation. The genes are TRBV27 and TRBJ1-5; tentative D call: TRBD1 (5 bases). CDR3 length: 15 amino acids. V was pared by 5 bases and J by 4 bases, with 15 bases between. Germline CDR1 reads MNHEY; CDR2 reads SMNVEV (reference sequence). The CDR3 region is CASSRTTDRNQPQHF. CDR3 bases: TGTGCCAGCAGTAGAACGACAGATCGAAATCAGCCCCAGCATTTT.

The chain combines TRBV6-5 with TRBJ1-2; D is undetermined. V was cut by 6 bases and J by 2 bases, with 7 bases left in between. CDR3 length: 12 amino acids. CDR1 and CDR2 from the germline V gene are MNHEY and SVGAGI. CDR3 sequence: CASSRGNYGYTF. CDR3 coding DNA: TGTGCCAGCAGCCGCGGGAACTATGGCTACACCTTC.

This chain joins TRBV5-5 and TRBJ1-3; 7 nucleotides line up with TRBD1. The CDR3 consists of 15 residues. V trimming: 3 bases; J trimming: 0 bases; junction bases outside the gene matches: 3. CDR1 and CDR2 from the germline V gene are SGHKS and YYEKEE (reference sequence). The CDR3, as DNA: TGTGCCAGCAGCTCGGGACAGTTCTCTGGAAACACCATATATTTT. This translates into CASSSGQFSGNTIYF.

CDR3 sequence (DNA): TGTGCCAGCAGCGAGACAGGGAATAGCAATCAGCCCCAGCATTTT. Translation gives CASSETGNSNQPQHF. The chain recombines TRBV9 with TRBJ1-5; 7 bases agree with TRBD1. This CDR3 has 15 residues. Trimming took 3 bases from V and 0 from J; bases not matched to a gene: 3. The germline gives CDR1 SGDLS, CDR2 YYNGEE.

This clone appeared a few times. This chain links TRBV28 with TRBJ2-4; tentative D call: TRBD1 (5 bases). Trimming pared 6 bases from V and 5 bases from J, leaving 14 bases between. Germline CDR1 reads MDHEN; CDR2 reads SYDVKM. CDR3 length equals 14 residues. This chain's CDR3 is CASRTPGPENIQYF. In DNA form, the CDR3 reads TGTGCCAGCAGGACCCCAGGGCCCGAAAACATTCAGTACTTC.

The gene calls are TRBV28 and TRBJ2-5; no clear D gene. Germline-derived CDR1 and CDR2 are MDHEN and SYDVKM. The length of the CDR3 is 17 residues. The germline V and J ends were trimmed by 6 bases and 0 bases, with 20 bases remaining between them. CDR3 nucleotides: TGTGCCAGCAGCCCCCCAGGCACACATACCTACCAAGAGACCCAGTACTTC. Amino acid sequence: CASSPPGTHTYQETQYF.

The chain employs TRBV14 and TRBJ1-6; TRBD1 might be the D (6 bases). The CDR3 runs 18 residues. The germline V gene encodes CDR1 SGHDN and CDR2 FVKESK. V shed 0 bases and J shed 1 base, with 13 bases lying between them. The CDR3 DNA follows: TGTGCCAGCAGCCAAGAATGGGGGCAGGGTTCCTATAATTCACCCCTCCACTTT. This codes for CASSQEWGQGSYNSPLHF.

The chain recombines TRBV7-9 with TRBJ2-1; TRBD2 might be the D (5 bases). There are 12 residues in the CDR3. Germline V lookup: CDR1 SEHNR, CDR2 FQNEAQ (reference sequence). The V and J ends lost 4 bases and 8 bases respectively, with 9 bases between them. CDR3 loop: CASSYYGDEQFF. Written as DNA, the CDR3 is TGTGCCAGCAGCTACTACGGGGATGAGCAGTTCTTC.